These 2 T cell receptor beta chains came from one sample sequenced in a study of blood T cells in healthy people across ages. A second PCR of about 7 to 11 cycles used a sample-barcoded 5' primer and a J-beta primer mix. One entry per CDR3 protein, called by TCRdb with MiXCR from the 5' RACE reads. The sample has 1,300,000 or so distinct CDR3 sequences, approximately 59% seen once. The sample taken for sequencing was blood. Receptor source: a man between 18 and 35 years old in good health.

The gene calls are TRBV10-3 and TRBJ2-3; 7 positions match TRBD2. With 0 bases clipped from V and 2 bases from J, the junction kept 5 bases outside the gene matches. The germline V gene has CDR1 ENHRY and CDR2 SYGVKD. The CDR3 length is 16 residues. CDR3 sequence reads: CAISESPSGYTDTQYF. CDR3 coding DNA: TGTGCCATCAGTGAGTCGCCTAGCGGCTACACAGATACGCAGTATTTT.

This clonotype has a handful of counts. CDR3 sequence: CASSLGADPVSANYGYTF. CDR3 nucleotides: TGTGCCAGCAGCTTGGGTGCGGACCCCGTGAGTGCTAACTATGGCTACACCTTC. The chain couples TRBV5-5 to TRBJ1-2, with D uncertain. The V and J ends lost 0 bases and 0 bases respectively, with 18 bases between them. The CDR3 extends over 18 amino acids. CDR1 is SGHKS, CDR2 YYEKEE, per germline (reference sequence).